The 32 T cell receptor beta chains listed next were all sequenced from one sample in a study of cytomegalovirus exposure and HLA in healthy donors. The PCR contained 60 Vbeta and 13 Jbeta primers. The data were produced by immunoSEQ multiplex PCR, yet TCRdb's version contains in-frame clones alone and is incomplete. The sample has 100,000 to 150,000 clones; around four fifths are singletons. The sequenced sample consisted of PBMCs. These receptors were taken from a male donor in good health and CMV-seronegative.

A single count supports this clone. The genes are TRBV5-4 and TRBJ1-2; 7 positions match TRBD1. Germline CDR1 is SGHNT and CDR2 is YYREEE (reference sequence). The CDR3 extends over 14 amino acids. With 6 bases clipped from V and 6 bases from J, the junction kept 11 bases outside the gene matches. CDR3 region: CASTQMDRPHGYTF. CDR3 DNA sequence: TGTGCCAGCACCCAAATGGACAGGCCCCATGGCTACACCTTC. Full variable domain (remainder filled in from reference TRBV5-4 and TRBJ1-2): ETGVTQSPTHLIKTRGQQVTLRCSSQSGHNTVSWYQQALGQGPQFIFQYYREEENGRGNFPPRFSGLQFPNYSSELNVNALELDDSALYLCASTQMDRPHGYTFGSGTRLTVV.

This clone was seen more than once but under ten times. The chain joins TRBV7-8 to TRBJ2-1; TRBD2 aligns across 13 bases. With 5 bases clipped from V and 9 bases from J, the junction kept 7 bases outside the gene matches. Germline values: CDR1 SGHVS, CDR2 FQNEAQ. The CDR3 sequence is 15 residues long. The CDR3 nucleotides read TGTGCCAGCAGCCTCCCCGGACTAGCGGGAGTTGAGCAGTTCTTC. Translation: CASSLPGLAGVEQFF.

As concerns this clone: Other DNA variants within this sample encode the same CDR3. The rearrangement joins TRBV5-6 to TRBJ2-4; D may be TRBD2 (5 bases). This CDR3 is 18 amino acids long. V lost 4 bases and J 0 bases, leaving 20 bases between the germline ends. Per the germline V gene, CDR1 is SGHDT and CDR2 is YYEEEE. This CDR3 reads CASSDRHSGNIAKNIQYF. The CDR3 bases are TGTGCCAGCAGCGACCGACACTCGGGAAACATAGCCAAAAACATTCAGTACTTC. The full variable domain, with the rest looked up from reference TRBV5-6 and TRBJ2-4, is DAGVTQSPTHLIKTRGQQVTLRCSPKSGHDTVSWYQQALGQGPQFIFQYYEEEERQRGNFPDRFSGHQFPNYSSELNVNALLLGDSALYLCASSDRHSGNIAKNIQYFGAGTRLSVL.

This clone occurred a few times. This chain joins TRBV9 and TRBJ1-1; D call uncertain. Germline CDR1 is SGDLS and CDR2 is YYNGEE. The CDR3 sequence is 14 residues long. With 2 bases removed from V and 1 base from J, the gap between germline ends came to 9 bases. CDR3 in DNA: TGTGCCAGCAGCGTGAGGGTAGGGAACACTGAAGCTTTCTTT. The encoded protein is CASSVRVGNTEAFF. Using reference TRBV9 and TRBJ1-1 for the parts outside the CDR3, the full variable domain is DSGVTQTPKHLITATGQRVTLRCSPRSGDLSVYWYQQSLDQGLQFLIQYYNGEERAKGNILERFSAQQFPDLHSELNLSSLELGDSALYFCASSVRVGNTEAFFGQGTRLTVV.

V is TRBV7-8 and J is TRBJ2-6, with D possibly being TRBD2 (6 bases). This CDR3 has 17 amino acids. Trimming removed 5 bases at V and 0 bases at J, with 14 bases between. Germline lookup yields CDR1 SGHVS and CDR2 FQNEAQ. CDR3 sequence: CASSVRLGGSGANVLTF. DNA for the CDR3: TGTGCCAGCAGCGTCAGACTAGGTGGCTCTGGGGCCAACGTCCTGACTTTC.

The chain employs TRBV6-1 and TRBJ1-5; no reliable D call. This CDR3 comprises 15 residues. V lost 4 bases, J lost 4 bases, and 14 bases lay in between. The germline gives CDR1 MNHNS, CDR2 SASEGT. The CDR3 loop is CASSGWGVGNQPQHF. CDR3 DNA sequence: TGTGCCAGCAGTGGATGGGGAGTAGGGAATCAGCCCCAGCATTTT.

The chain recombines TRBV18 with TRBJ2-2; D is perhaps TRBD1 (6 bases). The CDR3 consists of 14 residues. Germline V gene lookup returns CDR1 KGHSH and CDR2 LQKENI. Trimming left V 1 base short and J 3 bases short, with 6 bases between. The CDR3 here is CASSPQGDTGELFF. CDR3 nucleotide sequence: TGTGCCAGCTCACCACAGGGGGACACCGGGGAGCTGTTTTTT.

The genes are TRBV15 and TRBJ2-7; 10 bases fit TRBD1. The CDR3 is 14 residues long. Germline V gene data show CDR1 as LNHNV and CDR2 as YYDKDF (reference sequence). V lost 2 bases, J lost 8 bases, and 6 bases stayed unmatched. The CDR3 bases are TGTGCCACCAGCAGATCCGGGACAGGGGATAAGCAGTACTTC. Its protein product is CATSRSGTGDKQYF.

This clone was seen more than once but under ten times. V and J are TRBV11-2 and TRBJ2-7; tentative D call: TRBD1 (6 bases). V lost 1 base to trimming and J lost 3 bases, with 13 bases between them. This CDR3 is built from 15 residues. The germline CDR1 and CDR2 sequences are SGHAT and FQNNGV. The CDR3 DNA sequence: TGTGCCAGCAGCTTAGGACCGGGACAAGACTACGAGCAGTACTTC. Translation: CASSLGPGQDYEQYF.

This sequence joins TRBV28 and TRBJ2-6; D remains ambiguous. Trimming shortened V by 3 bases and J by 1 base, and 16 bases separated the two germline ends. Germline V gene lookup returns CDR1 MDHEN and CDR2 SYDVKM. The CDR3 has 18 residues. The DNA of the CDR3 is TGTGCCAGCAGTTTTGGAACACCCCAGGTGTCTGGGGCCAACGTCCTGACTTTC. It codes for CASSFGTPQVSGANVLTF.

This sequence joins TRBV7-9 and TRBJ1-2; 7 bases line up with TRBD1. The CDR3 extends over 13 amino acids. The germline CDR1 and CDR2 sequences are SEHNR and FQNEAQ (reference sequence). V shed 5 bases, J shed 7 bases, and the junction held 7 bases outside the gene matches. The CDR3 DNA follows: TGTGCCAGCAGCACAGGGACAGCTGGTGGCTACACCTTC. Encoded protein: CASSTGTAGGYTF. The full variable domain, its missing parts supplied by reference TRBV7-9 and TRBJ1-2, is DTGVSQNPRHKITKRGQNVTFRCDPISEHNRLYWYRQTLGQGPEFLTYFQNEAQLEKSRLLSDRFSAERPKGSFSTLEIQRTEQGDSAMYLCASSTGTAGGYTFGSGTRLTVV.

The genes are TRBV4-2 and TRBJ2-3; 9 nucleotides agree with TRBD2. Germline assignment: CDR1 LGHNA and CDR2 YNFKEQ. This CDR3 is 16 amino acids long. The J segment lost 4 bases and the V segment lost 1 base, leaving 6 bases of the junction unmatched. The CDR3 here is CASSQASAGGADTQYF. The CDR3 DNA reads TGTGCCAGCAGCCAAGCCTCGGCGGGAGGGGCAGATACGCAGTATTTT.

The chain is built from TRBV7-3 and TRBJ2-1, with D uncertain. CDR1 is SGHTA, CDR2 FQGTGA, per germline. This CDR3 region has 14 residues. The V end was cut by 4 bases, the J end by 2 bases, with 9 bases between. CDR3 nucleotide sequence: TGTGCCAGCAGCTCCCCGTTAGCCTACAATGAGCAGTTCTTC. Translation: CASSSPLAYNEQFF.

This clone has just one count. Relative to the germline gene, one junction end is altered; a read error may explain this. V usage is TRBV7-9 and J usage is TRBJ2-7, with 7 nucleotides matching TRBD1. The CDR3 spans 16 residues. The germline gives CDR1 SEHNR, CDR2 FQNEAQ (reference sequence). This CDR3 reads CSSSFTGTATTYEQYF. For the CDR3, the DNA is TGTTCCAGCAGCTTTACCGGGACAGCGACTACCTACGAGCAGTACTTC.

J is TRBJ2-7 and V is TRBV27, with TRBD2 as a possible D gene (5 bases). This CDR3 contains 15 residues. From germline, CDR1 is MNHEY and CDR2 SMNVEV (reference sequence). V lost 6 bases to trimming and J lost 2 bases, with 17 bases between them. The chain's CDR3 is CASRVGPERAYEQYF. CDR3 sequence (DNA): TGTGCCAGCAGGGTAGGCCCAGAGAGGGCCTACGAGCAGTACTTC.

This clone appeared a single time. The V gene is TRBV28, the J gene TRBJ1-5; 7 bases line up with TRBD1. Unmatched junction bases numbered 8, after V lost 3 bases and J lost 6 bases. CDR1 and CDR2 (germline): MDHEN, SYDVKM. The CDR3 contains 15 residues. The CDR3 DNA reads TGTGCCAGCAGTTTTTTTGGGACAGTAGCTCAGCCCCAGCATTTT. Encoded protein: CASSFFGTVAQPQHF.

This sequence joins TRBV19 and TRBJ2-7; 9 bases match TRBD1. The CDR3 consists of 14 residues. V lost 3 bases and J lost 6; bases outside the gene matches: 6. Germline CDR1 LNHDA, CDR2 SQIVND (reference sequence). The CDR3 sequence: CASSIQDRGLEQYF. CDR3 nucleotides: TGTGCCAGTAGTATCCAGGACAGGGGCCTCGAGCAGTACTTC.

The chain couples TRBV6-4 to TRBJ2-3; 9 nucleotides agree with TRBD2. V gave up 5 bases and J gave up 5 bases; unmatched junction bases: 5. Germline CDR1 and CDR2: MRHNA and SNTAGT. The CDR3 is made up of 14 amino acids. CDR3 region: CASSSRGGRDTQYF. Written as DNA, the CDR3 is TGTGCCAGCAGTTCGCGGGGGGGCAGAGATACGCAGTATTTT.

The chain recombines TRBV9 with TRBJ2-1, with TRBD1 matching 8 bases. Germline trimming cut 4 bases from V and 9 bases from J; bases unmatched to any gene: 9. This CDR3 spans 14 amino acids. Germline CDR1 is SGDLS and CDR2 is YYNGEE. The CDR3 DNA follows: TGTGCCAGCAGCTCACAGGACAGGGACTCTGAGCAGTTCTTC. This translates into CASSSQDRDSEQFF.

This clone was observed a single time. This sequence joins TRBV4-3 and TRBJ2-3; 8 bases are a match to TRBD1. Germline lookup yields CDR1 LGHNA and CDR2 YSLEER. The CDR3 loop spans 16 amino acids. V shed 0 bases, J shed 0 bases, and the junction held 2 bases outside the gene matches. The CDR3 DNA sequence: TGCGCCAGCAGCCAAGATCAGGGGGCCAGCACAGATACGCAGTATTTT. This gives the protein CASSQDQGASTDTQYF.

This clone has only one observation. This sequence joins TRBV7-9 and TRBJ2-2; D perhaps matches TRBD1 (5 bases). The germline V and J ends were trimmed by 5 bases and 5 bases, with 12 bases remaining between them. The CDR3 runs 14 residues. Germline CDR1 SEHNR, CDR2 FQNEAQ (reference sequence). CDR3 residues: CASSHKSGTGELFF. The CDR3 DNA is TGTGCCAGCAGCCATAAGTCAGGGACCGGGGAGCTGTTTTTT.

The chain recombines TRBV7-9 with TRBJ2-7; 8 bases fit TRBD1. Germline V gives CDR1 SEHNR, CDR2 FQNEAQ (reference sequence). J gave up 3 bases and V 5 bases, and 0 bases lay outside the gene matches. This CDR3 is 12 amino acids long. Here the CDR3 DNA reads TGTGCCAGCAGCGGACAGGGCTACGAGCAGTACTTC. Translated: CASSGQGYEQYF. The entire variable domain, with the rest obtained from reference TRBV7-9 and TRBJ2-7, is as follows: DTGVSQNPRHKITKRGQNVTFRCDPISEHNRLYWYRQTLGQGPEFLTYFQNEAQLEKSRLLSDRFSAERPKGSFSTLEIQRTEQGDSAMYLCASSGQGYEQYFGPGTRLTVT.

This clone was seen only once. The chain joins TRBV6-4 to TRBJ2-7; TRBD1 matches at 7 bases. Germline CDR1 is MRHNA and CDR2 is SNTAGT. After removal of 11 bases from V and 2 bases from J, the junction contained 3 bases not matched to a gene. This CDR3 comprises 11 residues. CDR3 DNA sequence: TGTGCCGGGGACAGACCCTACGAGCAGTACTTC. It codes for CAGDRPYEQYF.

V and J are TRBV27 and TRBJ2-3, with 9 bases lining up with TRBD1. V trimming: 5 bases; J trimming: 5 bases; junction bases outside the gene matches: 11. The CDR3 is 16 amino acids. In germline, CDR1 is MNHEY, CDR2 SMNVEV (reference sequence). The DNA for the CDR3 is TGTGCCAGCAGTCTACAGGGGGCTCATATCAGAGATACGCAGTATTTT. Translating gives CASSLQGAHIRDTQYF.

This rearrangement joins TRBV19 to TRBJ1-3; D is ambiguous. CDR3 length: 14 amino acids. V was cut by 3 bases and J by 2 bases, with 8 bases left in between. CDR1 is LNHDA and CDR2 is SQIVND in the germline V gene (reference sequence). CDR3 amino acids: CASSIARAGNTIYF. The CDR3 nucleotides read TGTGCCAGTAGTATCGCCCGAGCTGGAAACACCATATATTTT. Using reference TRBV19 and TRBJ1-3 for the parts outside the CDR3, the full variable domain is DGGITQSPKYLFRKEGQNVTLSCEQNLNHDAMYWYRQDPGQGLRLIYYSQIVNDFQKGDIAEGYSVSREKKESFPLTVTSAQKNPTAFYLCASSIARAGNTIYFGEGSWLTVV.

This chain links TRBV28 with TRBJ1-2, with 7 bases lining up with TRBD1. The CDR3 extends over 15 amino acids. Looked up from germline, CDR1 is MDHEN and CDR2 is SYDVKM. J lost 6 bases, V lost 3 bases, and 10 bases had no gene match. CDR3 DNA sequence: TGTGCCAGCAGTTTCTACAGGGGAGGTATGAATGGCTACACCTTC. Translating gives CASSFYRGGMNGYTF.

This clone was counted between two and nine times. This CDR3 is CASSRTVSYEQYF. The CDR3 bases are TGTGCCAGCAGCCGGACAGTCTCCTACGAGCAGTACTTC. The chain is built from TRBV6-1 and TRBJ2-7, with D perhaps TRBD1 (6 bases). Germline V gene data show CDR1 as MNHNS and CDR2 as SASEGT. Trimming took off 6 bases at V and 0 bases at J, with 9 bases between the two ends. This CDR3 comprises 13 residues.

Regarding this clone: At the DNA level, this CDR3 is encoded by other sequences in the same sample as well. The chain combines TRBV18 with TRBJ2-1; D perhaps matches TRBD2 (5 bases). Germline V gene data show CDR1 as KGHSH and CDR2 as LQKENI. Trimming cost V 3 bases and J 0 bases, with 12 bases left between them. There are 16 residues in the CDR3. Written as DNA, the CDR3 is TGTGCCAGCTCACCGCGTCCGGGGATCTCCTACAATGAGCAGTTCTTC. This gives the protein CASSPRPGISYNEQFF.

A single count supports this clone. Other nucleotide sequences in the sample specify the same CDR3. The chain combines TRBV6-1 with TRBJ1-1; D perhaps matches TRBD1 (5 bases). V shed 4 bases and J shed 8 bases, with 11 bases lying between them. Looked up from germline, CDR1 is MNHNS and CDR2 is SASEGT. This CDR3 region has 12 residues. This CDR3 is CASSARQFEAFF. The CDR3 DNA reads TGTGCCAGCAGTGCTCGACAGTTCGAAGCTTTCTTT.

The gene calls are TRBV7-9 and TRBJ2-3; D is possibly TRBD1 (5 bases). Trimming stripped 3 bases from V and 1 base from J, with 11 bases between. Looked up from germline, CDR1 is SEHNR and CDR2 is FQNEAQ (reference sequence). The CDR3 loop spans 15 amino acids. The CDR3 region has the DNA TGTGCCAGCAGCTTCCTCCAGGGCGGCACAGATACGCAGTATTTT. Translated: CASSFLQGGTDTQYF.

J is TRBJ1-6 and V is TRBV7-2; perhaps TRBD1 as D (5 bases). Germline lookup yields CDR1 SGHTA and CDR2 FQGNSA. The CDR3 has 16 residues. V shed 6 bases and J shed 7 bases, with 19 bases lying between them. CDR3 loop: CASRLFQGFGNSPLHF. Here the CDR3 DNA reads TGTGCCAGCAGGTTATTCCAGGGTTTTGGGAATTCACCCCTCCACTTT.

The chain recombines TRBV27 with TRBJ1-1; 9 bases agree with TRBD1. With 3 bases clipped from V and 5 bases from J, the junction kept 7 bases outside the gene matches. The germline V gene encodes CDR1 MNHEY and CDR2 SMNVEV (reference sequence). The CDR3 has 15 amino acids. CDR3 protein: CASSFPGQGKTEAFF. The CDR3 DNA reads as TGTGCCAGCAGTTTTCCGGGACAGGGAAAAACTGAAGCTTTCTTT.